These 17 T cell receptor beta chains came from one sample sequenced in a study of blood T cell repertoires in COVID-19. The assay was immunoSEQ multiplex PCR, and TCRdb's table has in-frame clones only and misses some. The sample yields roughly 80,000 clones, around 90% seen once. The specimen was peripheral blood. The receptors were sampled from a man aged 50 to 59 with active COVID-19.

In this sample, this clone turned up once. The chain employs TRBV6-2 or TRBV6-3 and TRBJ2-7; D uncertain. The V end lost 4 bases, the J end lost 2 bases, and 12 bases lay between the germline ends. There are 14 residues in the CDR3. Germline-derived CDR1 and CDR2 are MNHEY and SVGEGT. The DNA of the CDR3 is TGTGCCAGCAGTTGGTCGGGTAATACCTACGAGCAGTACTTC. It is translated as CASSWSGNTYEQYF.

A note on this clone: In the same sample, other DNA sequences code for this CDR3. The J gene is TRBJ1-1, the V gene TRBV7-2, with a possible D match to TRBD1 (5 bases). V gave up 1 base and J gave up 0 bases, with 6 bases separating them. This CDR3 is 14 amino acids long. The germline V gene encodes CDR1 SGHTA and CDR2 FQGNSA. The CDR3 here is CASSLGQLNTEAFF. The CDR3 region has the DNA TGTGCCAGCAGCTTAGGACAGTTGAACACTGAAGCTTTCTTT.

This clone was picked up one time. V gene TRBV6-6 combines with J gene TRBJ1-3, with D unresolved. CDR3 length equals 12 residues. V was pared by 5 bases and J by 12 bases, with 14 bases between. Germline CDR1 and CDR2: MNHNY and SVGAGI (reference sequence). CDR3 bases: TGTGCCAGCAGTACGGGAGCTTGGGACATATATTTT. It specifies CASSTGAWDIYF.

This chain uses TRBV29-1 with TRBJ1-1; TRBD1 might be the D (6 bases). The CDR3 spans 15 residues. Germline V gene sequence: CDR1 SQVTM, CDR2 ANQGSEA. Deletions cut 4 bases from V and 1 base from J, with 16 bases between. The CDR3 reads CSVVGQGGQNTEAFF. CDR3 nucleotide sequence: TGCAGCGTTGTGGGCCAAGGGGGTCAGAACACTGAAGCTTTCTTT.

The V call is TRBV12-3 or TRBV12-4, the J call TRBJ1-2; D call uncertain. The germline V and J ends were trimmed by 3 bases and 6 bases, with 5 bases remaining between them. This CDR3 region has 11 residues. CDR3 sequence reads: CASSFGDGYTF. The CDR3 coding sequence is TGTGCCAGCAGTTTCGGGGATGGCTACACCTTC.

CDR3 amino acids: CASNSGGAADTQYF. In DNA, the CDR3 is TGTGCCAGCAATAGCGGGGGGGCCGCAGATACGCAGTATTTT. The gene calls are TRBV7-9 and TRBJ2-3, with 11 bases fitting TRBD2. The V segment lost 7 bases and the J segment 4 bases; nucleotides outside the gene matches: 4. Per the germline V gene, CDR1 is SEHNR and CDR2 is FQNEAQ (reference sequence). The CDR3 contains 14 residues.

CDR3 DNA: TGTGCCAGCAGTTTAGGGGACAGGGCTGAGGGCTACACCTTC. The encoded protein is CASSLGDRAEGYTF. The chain links TRBV28 to TRBJ1-2, with 9 bases fitting TRBD1. CDR1 is MDHEN and CDR2 is SYDVKM in the germline V gene. Trimming at V came to 2 bases and at J to 8 bases, leaving 6 bases not matched to a gene. This CDR3 region has 14 residues.

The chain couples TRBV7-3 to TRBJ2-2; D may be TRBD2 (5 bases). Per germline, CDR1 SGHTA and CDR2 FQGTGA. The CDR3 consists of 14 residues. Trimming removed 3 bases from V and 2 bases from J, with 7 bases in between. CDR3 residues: CASSFTSNTGELFF. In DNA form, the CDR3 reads TGTGCCAGCAGCTTCACTAGTAACACCGGGGAGCTGTTTTTT. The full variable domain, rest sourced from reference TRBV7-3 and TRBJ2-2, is GAGVSQTPSNKVTEKGKYVELRCDPISGHTALYWYRQSLGQGPEFLIYFQGTGAADDSGLPNDRFFAVRPEGSVSTLKIQRTERGDSAVYLCASSFTSNTGELFFGEGSRLTVL.

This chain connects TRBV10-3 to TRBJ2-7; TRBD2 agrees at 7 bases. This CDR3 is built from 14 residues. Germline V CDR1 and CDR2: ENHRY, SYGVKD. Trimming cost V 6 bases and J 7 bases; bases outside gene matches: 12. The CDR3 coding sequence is TGTGCCATCAGGGGCACCGGGACTACCTTGGAGCAGTACTTC. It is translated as CAIRGTGTTLEQYF.

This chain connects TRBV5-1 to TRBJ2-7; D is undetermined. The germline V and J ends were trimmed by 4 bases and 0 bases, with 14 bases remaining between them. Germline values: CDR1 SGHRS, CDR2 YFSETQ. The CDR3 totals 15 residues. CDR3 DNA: TGCGCCAGCAGCGACGGGTCTTCCGACTCCTACGAGCAGTACTTC. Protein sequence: CASSDGSSDSYEQYF.

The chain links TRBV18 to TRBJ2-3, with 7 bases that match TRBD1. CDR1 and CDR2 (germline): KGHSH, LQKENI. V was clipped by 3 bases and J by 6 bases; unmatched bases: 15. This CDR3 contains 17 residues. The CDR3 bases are TGTGCCAGCTCACCCCCCCGGGACAGTGTGGGGAGCGATACGCAGTATTTT. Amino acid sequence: CASSPPRDSVGSDTQYF.

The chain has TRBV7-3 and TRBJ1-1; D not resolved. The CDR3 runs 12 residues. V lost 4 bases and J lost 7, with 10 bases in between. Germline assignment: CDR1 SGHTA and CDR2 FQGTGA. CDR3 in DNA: TGTGCCAGCAGCTCCGCCGGGATTGAAGCTTTCTTT. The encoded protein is CASSSAGIEAFF. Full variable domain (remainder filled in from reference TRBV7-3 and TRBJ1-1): GAGVSQTPSNKVTEKGKYVELRCDPISGHTALYWYRQSLGQGPEFLIYFQGTGAADDSGLPNDRFFAVRPEGSVSTLKIQRTERGDSAVYLCASSSAGIEAFFGQGTRLTVV.

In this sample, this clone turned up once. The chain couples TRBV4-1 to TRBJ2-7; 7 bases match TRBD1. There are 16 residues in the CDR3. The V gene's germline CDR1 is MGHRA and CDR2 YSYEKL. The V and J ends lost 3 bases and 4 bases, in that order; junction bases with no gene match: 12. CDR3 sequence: CASSQGLTTGLYEQYF. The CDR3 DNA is TGCGCCAGCAGCCAGGGGCTAACGACAGGGCTATACGAGCAGTACTTC.

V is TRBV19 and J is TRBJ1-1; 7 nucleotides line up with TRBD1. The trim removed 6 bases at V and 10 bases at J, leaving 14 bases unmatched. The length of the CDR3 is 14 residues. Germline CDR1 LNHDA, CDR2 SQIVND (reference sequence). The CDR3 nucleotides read TGTGCCAGTAGCGCGACAGGGTATTTGGGGGGAGCTTTCTTT. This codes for CASSATGYLGGAFF.

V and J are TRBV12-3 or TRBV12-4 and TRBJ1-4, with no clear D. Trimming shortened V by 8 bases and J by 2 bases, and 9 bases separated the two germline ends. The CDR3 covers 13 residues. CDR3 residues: CASREITNEKLFF. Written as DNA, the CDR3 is TGTGCCAGCCGGGAGATTACTAATGAAAAACTGTTTTTT.

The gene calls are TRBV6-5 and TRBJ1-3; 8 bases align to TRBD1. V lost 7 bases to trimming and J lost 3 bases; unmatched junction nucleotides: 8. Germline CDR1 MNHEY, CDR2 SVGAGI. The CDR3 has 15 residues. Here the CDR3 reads CASTPGGASGNTIYF. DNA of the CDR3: TGTGCCAGCACCCCAGGGGGCGCAAGTGGAAACACCATATATTTT.

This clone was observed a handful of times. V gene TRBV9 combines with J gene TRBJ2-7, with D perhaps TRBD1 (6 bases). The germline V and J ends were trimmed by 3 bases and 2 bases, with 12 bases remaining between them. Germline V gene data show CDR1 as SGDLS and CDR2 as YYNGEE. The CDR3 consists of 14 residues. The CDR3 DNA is TGTGCCAGCAGCGATGGACAGCGAGCCTACGAGCAGTACTTC. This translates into CASSDGQRAYEQYF.